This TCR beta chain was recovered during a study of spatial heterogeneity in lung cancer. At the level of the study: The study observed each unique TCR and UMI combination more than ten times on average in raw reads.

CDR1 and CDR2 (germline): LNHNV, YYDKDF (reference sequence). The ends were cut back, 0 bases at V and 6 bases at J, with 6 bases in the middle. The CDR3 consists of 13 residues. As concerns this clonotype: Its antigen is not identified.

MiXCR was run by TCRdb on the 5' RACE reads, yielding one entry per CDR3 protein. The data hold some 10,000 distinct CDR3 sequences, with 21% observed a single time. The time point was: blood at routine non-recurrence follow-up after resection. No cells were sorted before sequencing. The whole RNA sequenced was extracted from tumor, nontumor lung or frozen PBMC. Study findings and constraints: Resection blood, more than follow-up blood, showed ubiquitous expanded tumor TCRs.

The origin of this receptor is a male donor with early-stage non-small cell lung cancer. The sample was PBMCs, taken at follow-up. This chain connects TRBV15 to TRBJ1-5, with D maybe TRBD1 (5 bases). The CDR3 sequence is CATSRDQGQPQHF. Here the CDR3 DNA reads TGTGCCACCAGCAGAGATCAGGGTCAGCCCCAGCATTTT. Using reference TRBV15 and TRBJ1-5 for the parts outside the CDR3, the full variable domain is DAMVIQNPRYQVTQFGKPVTLSCSQTLNHNVMYWYQQKSSQAPKLLFHYYDKDFNNEADTPDNFQSRRPNTSFCFLDIRSPGLGDTAMYLCATSRDQGQPQHFGDGTRLSIL.